The clone carrying this T cell receptor beta chain was seen only a few times. As yet, its antigen is unknown. These data belong to a study of T-cell reconstitution after alpha-beta-depleted transplantation in children. This CDR3 region has 16 residues. V lost 6 bases, J lost 1 base, and 15 bases lay in between. Germline V gene sequence: CDR1 MGHRA, CDR2 YSYEKL. Preparation of the TCRbeta library was carried out with unique molecular identifiers. TCRdb analysed the PCR reads with MiXCR anew, one entry per CDR3 protein. In the table there are 350,000 to 500,000 distinct CDR3 sequences, approximately 41% of which are singletons. Study-wide results and caveats: A year post-transplant, T-cell counts and diversity derived mostly from newly produced T cells. Where some patients showed high TCRbeta diversity at day 60, it came from recipient T cells and thymic progenitors that had survived. As was reported, about two months after transplant, alpha-beta T cells came from several hundred expanded graft clones.

This chain uses TRBV4-1 with TRBJ1-4; D possibly corresponds to TRBD1 (5 bases). The clonotype was recovered from a girl aged 2 to 10 with aplastic anemia, due to receive a stem cell transplant. The material sequenced was PBMCs, taken before TCRalphabeta/CD19-depleted stem cell transplant. The DNA of the CDR3 is TGCGCCAGCAGAACCGACAGTTCGCAAACTAATGAAAAACTGTTTTTT. This encodes CASRTDSSQTNEKLFF.